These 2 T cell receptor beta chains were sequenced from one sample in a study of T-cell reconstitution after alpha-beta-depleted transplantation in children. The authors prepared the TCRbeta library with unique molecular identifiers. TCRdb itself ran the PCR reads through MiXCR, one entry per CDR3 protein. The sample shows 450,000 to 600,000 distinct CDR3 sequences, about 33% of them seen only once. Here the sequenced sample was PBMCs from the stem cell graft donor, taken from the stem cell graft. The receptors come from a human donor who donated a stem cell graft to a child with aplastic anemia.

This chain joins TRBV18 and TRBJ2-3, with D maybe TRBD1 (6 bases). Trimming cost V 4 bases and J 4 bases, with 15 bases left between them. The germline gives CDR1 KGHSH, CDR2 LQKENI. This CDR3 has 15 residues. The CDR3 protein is CASSQNTGRPDTQYF. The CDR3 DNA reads TGTGCCAGCTCACAGAACACAGGGCGGCCAGATACGCAGTATTTT.

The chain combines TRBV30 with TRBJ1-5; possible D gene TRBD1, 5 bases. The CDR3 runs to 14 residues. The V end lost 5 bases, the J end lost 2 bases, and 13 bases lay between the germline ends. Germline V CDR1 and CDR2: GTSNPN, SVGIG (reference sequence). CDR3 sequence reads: CAWGGAGGNQPQHF. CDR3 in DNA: TGTGCCTGGGGAGGGGCGGGGGGCAATCAGCCCCAGCATTTT.